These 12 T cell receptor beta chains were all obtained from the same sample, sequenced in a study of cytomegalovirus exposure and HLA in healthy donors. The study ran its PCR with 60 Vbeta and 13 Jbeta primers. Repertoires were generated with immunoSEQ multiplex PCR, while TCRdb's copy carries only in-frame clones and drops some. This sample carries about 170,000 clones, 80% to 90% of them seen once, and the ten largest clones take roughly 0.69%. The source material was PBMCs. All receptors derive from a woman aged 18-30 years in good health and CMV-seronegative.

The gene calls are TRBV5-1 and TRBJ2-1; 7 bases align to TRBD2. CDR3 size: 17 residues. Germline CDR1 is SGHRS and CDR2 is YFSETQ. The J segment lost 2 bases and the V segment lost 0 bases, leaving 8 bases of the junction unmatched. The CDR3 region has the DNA TGCGCCAGCAGCTTGGCCCCTAGCGGAGGCACCTACAATGAGCAGTTCTTC. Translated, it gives CASSLAPSGGTYNEQFF.

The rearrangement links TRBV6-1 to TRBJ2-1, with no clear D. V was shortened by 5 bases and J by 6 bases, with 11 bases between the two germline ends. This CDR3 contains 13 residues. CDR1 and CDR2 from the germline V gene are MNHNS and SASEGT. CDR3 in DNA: TGTGCCAGCAGTTCCCTAGTGGCCAATGAGCAGTTCTTC. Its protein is CASSSLVANEQFF.

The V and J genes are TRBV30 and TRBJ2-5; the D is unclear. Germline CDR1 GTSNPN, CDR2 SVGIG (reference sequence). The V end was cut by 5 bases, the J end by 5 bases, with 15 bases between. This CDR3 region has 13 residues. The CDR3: CAWAPSLAETQYF. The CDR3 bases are TGTGCCTGGGCCCCCTCCCTTGCGGAGACCCAGTACTTC.

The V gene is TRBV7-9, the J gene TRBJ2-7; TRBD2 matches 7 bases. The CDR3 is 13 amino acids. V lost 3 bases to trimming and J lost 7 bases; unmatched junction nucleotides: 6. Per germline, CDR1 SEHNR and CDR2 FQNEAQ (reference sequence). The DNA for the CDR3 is TGTGCCAGCAGCTTTTCGGGGGGTGTAGAGCAGTACTTC. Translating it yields CASSFSGGVEQYF.

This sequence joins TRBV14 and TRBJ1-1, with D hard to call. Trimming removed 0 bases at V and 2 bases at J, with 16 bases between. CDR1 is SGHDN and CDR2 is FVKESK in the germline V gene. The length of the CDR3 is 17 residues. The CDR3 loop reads CASSQESTRKANTEAFF. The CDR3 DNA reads TGTGCCAGCAGCCAAGAATCGACTCGGAAAGCAAACACTGAAGCTTTCTTT.

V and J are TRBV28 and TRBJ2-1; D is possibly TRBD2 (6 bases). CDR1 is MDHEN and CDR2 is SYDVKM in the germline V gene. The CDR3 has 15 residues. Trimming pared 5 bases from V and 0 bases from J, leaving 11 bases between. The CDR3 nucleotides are TGTGCCAGCAGTATAGCGGACACCTCCTACAATGAGCAGTTCTTC. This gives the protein CASSIADTSYNEQFF.

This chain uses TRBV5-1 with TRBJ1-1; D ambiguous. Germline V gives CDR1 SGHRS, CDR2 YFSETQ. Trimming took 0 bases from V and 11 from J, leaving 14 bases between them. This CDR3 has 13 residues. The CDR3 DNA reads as TGCGCCAGCAGCTTGGAAGAGGTCGGGGTTGCTTTCTTT. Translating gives CASSLEEVGVAFF.

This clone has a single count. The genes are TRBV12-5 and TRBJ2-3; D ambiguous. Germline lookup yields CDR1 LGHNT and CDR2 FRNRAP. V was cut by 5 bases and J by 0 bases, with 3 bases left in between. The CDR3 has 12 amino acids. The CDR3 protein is CASGQSTDTQYF. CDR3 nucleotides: TGTGCTAGTGGTCAGAGCACAGATACGCAGTATTTT.

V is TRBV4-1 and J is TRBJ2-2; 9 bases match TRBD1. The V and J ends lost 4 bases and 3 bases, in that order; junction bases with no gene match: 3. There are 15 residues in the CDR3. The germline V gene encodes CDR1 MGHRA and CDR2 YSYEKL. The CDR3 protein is CASSPQGADTGELFF. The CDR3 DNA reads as TGCGCCAGCAGCCCACAGGGGGCGGACACCGGGGAGCTGTTTTTT.

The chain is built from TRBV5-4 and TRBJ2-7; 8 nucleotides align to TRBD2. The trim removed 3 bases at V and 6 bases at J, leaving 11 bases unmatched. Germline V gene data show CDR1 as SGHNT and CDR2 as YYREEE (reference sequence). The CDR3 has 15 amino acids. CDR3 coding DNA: TGTGCCAGCAGCTCTGGGACTAGTGGGCGGTTCGAGCAGTACTTC. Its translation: CASSSGTSGRFEQYF.

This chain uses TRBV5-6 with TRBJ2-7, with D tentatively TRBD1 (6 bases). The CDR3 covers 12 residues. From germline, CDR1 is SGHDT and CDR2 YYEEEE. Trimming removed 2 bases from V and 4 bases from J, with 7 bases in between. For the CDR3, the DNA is TGTGCCAGCAGCTTTGACAGGTACGAGCAGTACTTC. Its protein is CASSFDRYEQYF. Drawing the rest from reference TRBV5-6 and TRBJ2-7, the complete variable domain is DAGVTQSPTHLIKTRGQQVTLRCSPKSGHDTVSWYQQALGQGPQFIFQYYEEEERQRGNFPDRFSGHQFPNYSSELNVNALLLGDSALYLCASSFDRYEQYFGPGTRLTVT.

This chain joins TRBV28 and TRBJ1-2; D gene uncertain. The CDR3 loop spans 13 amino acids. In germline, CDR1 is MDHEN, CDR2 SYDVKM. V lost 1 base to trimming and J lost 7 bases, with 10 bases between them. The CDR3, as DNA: TGTGCCAGCAGTTTATTGGCTAGAGGTGGCTACACCTTC. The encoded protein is CASSLLARGGYTF.